The entry that follows covers one T cell receptor beta chain sequence. The antigen is unknown. The data belong to a study of blood T cells in healthy people across ages. Study-level information: About one barcoded beta molecule per two T cells was the capture yield of template switching. Overall study findings and caveats: PBMCs were not sorted, which prevented a conclusive comparison of naive versus antigen-experienced cells. Older age went with lower TCR beta diversity per million T cells, in a roughly linear way.

With a J-beta primer mix and a sample-barcoded 5' primer, a second PCR ran about 7 to 12 cycles. A 12-random-nucleotide template-switch adaptor tagged each cDNA molecule. One entry per CDR3 protein, called by TCRdb with MiXCR from the 5' RACE reads. The sample holds about 690,000 distinct CDR3 sequences; around 41% are singletons and the top ten take 25% to 30%. This CDR3 is built from 13 residues. The germline CDR1 and CDR2 sequences are SGHRS and YFSETQ. Trimming shortened V by 4 bases and J by 4 bases, and 11 bases separated the two germline ends. The sequence came from a man of 80 years or more in good health. Sequenced: blood. The J gene is TRBJ2-5, the V gene TRBV5-1, with a possible D match to TRBD1 (6 bases). DNA for the CDR3: TGCGCCAGCAGCGGAGGCAGGGGAGAGACCCAGTACTTC. Protein: CASSGGRGETQYF.